The 31 T cell receptor beta chains in this list originate from one sample, sequenced in a study of blood T cell repertoires in COVID-19. Profiled with immunoSEQ multiplex PCR; TCRdb holds only in-frame clones, not every one. The repertoire holds around 72,000 clones, with roughly 87% as singletons. The specimen sequenced was peripheral blood. These receptors were collected from a woman aged 50 to 65 with acute or convalescent COVID-19.

The chain employs TRBV7-9 and TRBJ1-5; D is undetermined. The CDR3 is 13 amino acids. V was pared by 2 bases and J by 6 bases, with 8 bases between. In germline, CDR1 is SEHNR, CDR2 FQNEAQ (reference sequence). The DNA for the CDR3 is TGTGCCAGCAGCTTACTAGAGGGTCAGCCCCAGCATTTT. It specifies CASSLLEGQPQHF. The complete variable domain, with remaining parts taken from reference TRBV7-9 and TRBJ1-5, reads DTGVSQNPRHKITKRGQNVTFRCDPISEHNRLYWYRQTLGQGPEFLTYFQNEAQLEKSRLLSDRFSAERPKGSFSTLEIQRTEQGDSAMYLCASSLLEGQPQHFGDGTRLSIL.

The CDR3 reads CASSIAGGVYNEQFF. DNA of the CDR3: TGTGCCAGTAGTATAGCGGGGGGGGTCTACAATGAGCAGTTCTTC. The chain recombines TRBV19 with TRBJ2-1; 8 nucleotides align to TRBD2. Per the germline V gene, CDR1 is LNHDA and CDR2 is SQIVND (reference sequence). Trimming cost V 1 base and J 3 bases; bases outside gene matches: 2. The CDR3 runs 15 residues.

The chain carries TRBV7-2 and TRBJ1-2; 8 positions match TRBD1. Germline V gene lookup returns CDR1 SGHTA and CDR2 FQGNSA. There are 15 residues in the CDR3. The junction had 2 bases not matched to a gene; V was cut back by 0 bases and J by 2 bases. The CDR3 loop reads CASSLAGQGNYGYTF. The CDR3 DNA follows: TGTGCCAGCAGCTTAGCCGGACAGGGAAACTATGGCTACACCTTC.

The chain combines TRBV28 with TRBJ1-3; possibly TRBD1 for D (5 bases). CDR1 is MDHEN, CDR2 SYDVKM, per germline. CDR3 length equals 15 residues. V was clipped by 2 bases and J by 5 bases, with 13 bases between them. The CDR3 spells CASSLGAGGRNTIYF. The CDR3 nucleotides are TGTGCCAGCAGTTTAGGGGCCGGGGGGAGAAACACCATATATTTT. The variable domain in full, with the rest retrieved from reference TRBV28 and TRBJ1-3, is DVKVTQSSRYLVKRTGEKVFLECVQDMDHENMFWYRQDPGLGLRLIYFSYDVKMKEKGDIPEGYSVSREKKERFSLILESASTNQTSMYLCASSLGAGGRNTIYFGEGSWLTVV.

This chain joins TRBV7-9 and TRBJ2-1; D may be TRBD2 (5 bases). The CDR3 runs 16 residues. Trimming removed 5 bases from V and 1 base from J, with 15 bases in between. The germline gives CDR1 SEHNR, CDR2 FQNEAQ (reference sequence). The CDR3 here is CASSPPVRGSYNEQFF. The DNA of the CDR3 is TGTGCCAGCAGCCCGCCCGTCCGGGGTTCCTACAATGAGCAGTTCTTC.

The V and J genes are TRBV13 and TRBJ1-2, with 7 nucleotides matching TRBD1. J lost 4 bases, V lost 4 bases, and 6 bases had no gene match. Per the germline V gene, CDR1 is PRHDT and CDR2 is FYEKMQ (reference sequence). The CDR3 is 14 amino acids. In nucleotides, the CDR3 is TGTGCCAGCAGCTCAGGCCGGGACAGCTATGGCTACACCTTC. Translating it yields CASSSGRDSYGYTF.

The chain uses TRBV28 and TRBJ2-3; 7 positions match TRBD2. The CDR3 loop spans 17 amino acids. J gave up 1 base and V 5 bases, and 12 bases lay outside the gene matches. Per the germline V gene, CDR1 is MDHEN and CDR2 is SYDVKM. The CDR3: CASSLPLLARGTDTQYF. CDR3 in DNA: TGTGCCAGCAGTCTCCCCCTACTAGCGAGAGGCACAGATACGCAGTATTTT.

The rearrangement uses TRBV2 and TRBJ1-6; 9 bases align to TRBD1. J gave up 8 bases and V 4 bases, and 3 bases lay outside the gene matches. The CDR3 length is 14 residues. CDR1 and CDR2 (germline): SNHLY, FYNNEI. CDR3 nucleotide sequence: TGTGCCAGCAGTGCGGACAGGGGAGATTCACCCCTCCACTTT. Amino acids: CASSADRGDSPLHF.

The genes are TRBV29-1 and TRBJ2-7, with a tentative D call TRBD1 (6 bases). CDR3 size: 12 residues. The V end lost 5 bases, the J end lost 4 bases, and 12 bases lay between the germline ends. Germline-derived CDR1 and CDR2 are SQVTM and ANQGSEA. Written as DNA, the CDR3 is TGCAGCGTTTTTGGGGGCAAGTACGAGCAGTACTTC. Encoded protein: CSVFGGKYEQYF.

This chain uses TRBV2 with TRBJ1-2; TRBD1 matches 7 bases. Germline V gene lookup returns CDR1 SNHLY and CDR2 FYNNEI. The CDR3 runs 12 residues. V gave up 8 bases and J gave up 0 bases; unmatched junction bases: 0. CDR3 in DNA: TGTGCCAGCGGGACAGCTAACTATGGCTACACCTTC. Residues: CASGTANYGYTF.

CDR3 sequence: CSAFAPGSTSVEQYF. As DNA, the CDR3 is TGCAGCGCTTTCGCCCCGGGATCCACATCGGTCGAGCAGTACTTC. The chain combines TRBV29-1 with TRBJ2-7; maybe TRBD2 (5 bases). Trimming took 7 bases from V and 6 from J, leaving 25 bases between them. Germline CDR1 is SQVTM and CDR2 is ANQGSEA. This CDR3 is built from 15 residues.

The V and J genes are TRBV4-2 and TRBJ2-1; weak D call: TRBD2 (6 bases). Germline V gene sequence: CDR1 LGHNA, CDR2 YNFKEQ. CDR3 length: 17 residues. V was cut by 2 bases and J by 5 bases, with 19 bases left in between. CDR3 sequence: CASSQLTSGLGDNEQFF. CDR3 bases: TGTGCCAGCAGCCAACTTACCTCGGGACTGGGCGACAATGAGCAGTTCTTC.

This clone came up a few times. The chain recombines TRBV5-1 with TRBJ1-1; D perhaps matches TRBD1 (6 bases). The CDR3 extends over 13 amino acids. The V gene's germline CDR1 is SGHRS and CDR2 YFSETQ. Deletions cut 4 bases from V and 1 base from J, with 8 bases between. CDR3 region: CASSTGPNTEAFF. The CDR3, as DNA: TGCGCCAGCAGCACAGGGCCGAACACTGAAGCTTTCTTT.

This chain links TRBV7-9 with TRBJ1-6, with D possibly matching TRBD1 (6 bases). CDR1 and CDR2 (germline): SEHNR, FQNEAQ (reference sequence). This CDR3 spans 14 amino acids. The V end was cut by 5 bases, the J end by 9 bases, with 14 bases between. The CDR3 is CASSPGTSGSPLHF. CDR3 sequence (DNA): TGTGCCAGCAGCCCAGGGACATCGGGTTCACCCCTCCACTTT.

This clone was counted once. The chain joins TRBV30 to TRBJ2-6; weak D call: TRBD1 (6 bases). The CDR3 spans 16 residues. The V gene's germline CDR1 is GTSNPN and CDR2 SVGIG (reference sequence). Trimming left V 0 bases short and J 0 bases short, with 9 bases between. The CDR3 sequence: CAWSVGHRSGANVLTF. As DNA, the CDR3 is TGTGCCTGGAGTGTGGGACACCGCTCTGGGGCCAACGTCCTGACTTTC. Full variable domain (missing parts from reference TRBV30 and TRBJ2-6): SQTIHQWPATLVQPVGSPLSLECTVEGTSNPNLYWYRQAAGRGLQLLFYSVGIGQISSEVPQNLSASRPQDRQFILSSKKLLLSDSGFYLCAWSVGHRSGANVLTFGAGSRLTVL.

V is TRBV28 and J is TRBJ2-7; 11 bases are a match to TRBD2. V shed 8 bases, J shed 2 bases, and the junction held 8 bases outside the gene matches. The CDR3 spans 15 residues. Looked up from germline, CDR1 is MDHEN and CDR2 is SYDVKM. The CDR3 nucleotides are TGTGCCAGCGGACTTAGCGGGGGGGATACCTACGAGCAGTACTTC. Amino acid sequence: CASGLSGGDTYEQYF. Drawing the rest from reference TRBV28 and TRBJ2-7, the complete variable domain is DVKVTQSSRYLVKRTGEKVFLECVQDMDHENMFWYRQDPGLGLRLIYFSYDVKMKEKGDIPEGYSVSREKKERFSLILESASTNQTSMYLCASGLSGGDTYEQYFGPGTRLTVT.

The chain couples TRBV18 to TRBJ2-5, with 10 bases aligning to TRBD1. The J segment lost 5 bases and the V segment lost 6 bases, leaving 6 bases of the junction unmatched. Germline CDR1 reads KGHSH; CDR2 reads LQKENI. The CDR3 has 14 amino acids. This chain's CDR3 is CASSRQGAGETQYF. The CDR3 DNA follows: TGTGCCAGCTCTAGACAGGGGGCTGGGGAGACCCAGTACTTC.

The chain links TRBV7-2 to TRBJ1-2, with D perhaps matching TRBD1 (5 bases). Trimming left V 5 bases short and J 4 bases short, with 14 bases between. Germline lookup yields CDR1 SGHTA and CDR2 FQGNSA. The CDR3 length is 14 residues. CDR3 loop: CASSRTQGGYGYTF. As DNA, the CDR3 is TGTGCCAGCAGCCGGACGCAGGGAGGCTATGGCTACACCTTC.

The CDR3 coding sequence is TGTGCCAGCAGCCAAGGAGCGGGAGCCTACGAGCAGTACTTC. It yields the protein CASSQGAGAYEQYF. The chain uses TRBV3-1 (or the pseudogene TRBV3-2) and TRBJ2-7; TRBD2 agrees at 8 bases. This CDR3 is built from 14 residues. The junction had 1 base not matched to a gene; V was cut back by 1 base and J by 2 bases. CDR1 is LGHDT and CDR2 is YNNKEL in the germline V gene (reference sequence).

V usage is TRBV28 and J usage is TRBJ1-2; 7 nucleotides line up with TRBD1. Germline V gives CDR1 MDHEN, CDR2 SYDVKM. The J segment lost 0 bases and the V segment lost 6 bases, leaving 1 base of the junction unmatched. This CDR3 spans 13 amino acids. The CDR3 region has the DNA TGTGCCAGCAGAGGGACAGCTAACTATGGCTACACCTTC. It encodes CASRGTANYGYTF.

The chain joins TRBV2 to TRBJ2-1; perhaps TRBD1 as D (6 bases). Germline values: CDR1 SNHLY, CDR2 FYNNEI. The CDR3 loop spans 16 amino acids. V was pared by 3 bases and J by 0 bases, with 12 bases between. Written as DNA, the CDR3 is TGTGCCAGCAGTGACCGACAGGCGGACTCCTACAATGAGCAGTTCTTC. Amino acids: CASSDRQADSYNEQFF.

About this clone: The same CDR3 arises from other DNA sequences in this sample as well. V is TRBV18 and J is TRBJ1-1; TRBD1 is a possible D gene (5 bases). V was shortened by 1 base and J by 2 bases, with 8 bases between the two germline ends. CDR1 KGHSH and CDR2 LQKENI come from the germline V gene. The CDR3 covers 14 residues. As DNA, the CDR3 is TGTGCCAGCTCACCACGAGACAGAAACACTGAAGCTTTCTTT. This encodes CASSPRDRNTEAFF.

This clone was seen once. This chain uses TRBV5-4 with TRBJ2-3; TRBD1 matches at 11 bases. V gave up 1 base and J gave up 6 bases; unmatched junction bases: 10. The CDR3 is 17 amino acids. Germline V gene data show CDR1 as SGHNT and CDR2 as YYREEE (reference sequence). CDR3 coding DNA: TGTGCCAGCAGCTTGCCGGACAGGGGGCAATTCACGGATACGCAGTATTTT. Translated: CASSLPDRGQFTDTQYF.

This chain joins TRBV2 and TRBJ2-2; D unclear. CDR3 length: 14 amino acids. The germline V gene encodes CDR1 SNHLY and CDR2 FYNNEI. V shed 6 bases and J shed 0 bases, with 8 bases lying between them. CDR3 in amino acids: CASRRQPNTGELFF. CDR3 sequence (DNA): TGTGCCAGCAGGAGGCAGCCGAACACCGGGGAGCTGTTTTTT.

The gene calls are TRBV7-8 and TRBJ2-7; 9 nucleotides align to TRBD1. The length of the CDR3 is 15 residues. Germline CDR1 reads SGHVS; CDR2 reads FQNEAQ. Germline trimming cut 5 bases from V and 3 bases from J; bases unmatched to any gene: 8. The CDR3 loop is CASSVTGTGIYEQYF. The CDR3, as DNA: TGTGCCAGCAGCGTTACCGGGACAGGGATCTACGAGCAGTACTTC.

This sequence joins TRBV19 and TRBJ1-6, with 7 nucleotides matching TRBD1. In germline, CDR1 is LNHDA, CDR2 SQIVND (reference sequence). J gave up 6 bases and V 6 bases, and 5 bases lay outside the gene matches. The length of the CDR3 is 14 residues. The CDR3: CASRTGLRNSPLHF. CDR3 in DNA: TGTGCCAGTAGGACAGGGTTGCGTAATTCACCCCTCCACTTT.

V is TRBV7-9 and J is TRBJ2-1; 9 nucleotides agree with TRBD2. The CDR3 length is 15 residues. The V gene end was trimmed by 3 bases and the J gene end by 7 bases; junction bases not matched to a gene: 7. CDR1 and CDR2 from the germline V gene are SEHNR and FQNEAQ (reference sequence). Written as DNA, the CDR3 is TGTGCCAGCAGCTTGTATAAAGCGGGGGGAAATGAGCAGTTCTTC. The encoded protein is CASSLYKAGGNEQFF. Combining the CDR3 with reference TRBV7-9 and TRBJ2-1 gives the whole variable domain DTGVSQNPRHKITKRGQNVTFRCDPISEHNRLYWYRQTLGQGPEFLTYFQNEAQLEKSRLLSDRFSAERPKGSFSTLEIQRTEQGDSAMYLCASSLYKAGGNEQFFGPGTRLTVL.

The chain is built from TRBV7-8 and TRBJ2-7; D is possibly TRBD2 (5 bases). V was trimmed by 1 base and J by 0 bases, leaving 13 bases between them. Per germline, CDR1 SGHVS and CDR2 FQNEAQ. This CDR3 contains 16 residues. The CDR3 sequence is CASSLGKRINSYEQYF. CDR3 nucleotide sequence: TGTGCCAGCAGCTTAGGCAAGCGGATAAACTCCTACGAGCAGTACTTC.

The chain employs TRBV19 and TRBJ1-1; a weak D match, TRBD1 (5 bases). The CDR3 has 14 residues. Looked up from germline, CDR1 is LNHDA and CDR2 is SQIVND (reference sequence). The germline V and J ends were trimmed by 6 bases and 0 bases, with 11 bases remaining between them. This CDR3 is CASRDRTMNTEAFF. The CDR3 DNA sequence: TGTGCCAGTAGGGACCGGACAATGAACACTGAAGCTTTCTTT.

The chain uses TRBV19 and TRBJ1-4; a possible D gene is TRBD1 (5 bases). Trimming stripped 6 bases from V and 5 bases from J, with 19 bases between. Germline-derived CDR1 and CDR2 are LNHDA and SQIVND (reference sequence). The CDR3 runs to 16 residues. The CDR3 DNA reads as TGTGCCAGTAGCCCATATCAAGGTGGACAAAATGAAAAACTGTTTTTT. It yields the protein CASSPYQGGQNEKLFF.

CDR3 bases: TGTGCCAGCAGTGAACTACGACAGGCCCTTACGTATAGCAATCAGCCCCAGCATTTT. Translating it yields CASSELRQALTYSNQPQHF. The chain employs TRBV28 and TRBJ1-5, with D possibly being TRBD1 (6 bases). Germline V gene data show CDR1 as MDHEN and CDR2 as SYDVKM. The germline V and J ends were trimmed by 5 bases and 0 bases, with 23 bases remaining between them. The CDR3 has 19 amino acids.